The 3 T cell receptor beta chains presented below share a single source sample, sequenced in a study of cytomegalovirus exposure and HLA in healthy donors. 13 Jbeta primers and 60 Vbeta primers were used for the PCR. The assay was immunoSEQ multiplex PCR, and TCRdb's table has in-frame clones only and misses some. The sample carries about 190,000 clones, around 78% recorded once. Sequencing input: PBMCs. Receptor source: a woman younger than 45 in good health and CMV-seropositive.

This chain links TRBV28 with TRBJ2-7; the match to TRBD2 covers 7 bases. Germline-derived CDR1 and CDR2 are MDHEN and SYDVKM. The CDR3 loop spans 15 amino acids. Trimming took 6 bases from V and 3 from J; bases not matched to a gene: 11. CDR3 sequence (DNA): TGTGCCAGCAGATACCTCCTCGGGGGGTACTACGAGCAGTACTTC. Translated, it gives CASRYLLGGYYEQYF.

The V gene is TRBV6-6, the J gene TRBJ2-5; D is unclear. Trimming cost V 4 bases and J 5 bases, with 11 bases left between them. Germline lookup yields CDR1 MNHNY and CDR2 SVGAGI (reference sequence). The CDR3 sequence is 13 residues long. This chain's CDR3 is CASSFGNAETQYF. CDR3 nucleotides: TGTGCCAGCAGTTTTGGTAATGCGGAGACCCAGTACTTC.

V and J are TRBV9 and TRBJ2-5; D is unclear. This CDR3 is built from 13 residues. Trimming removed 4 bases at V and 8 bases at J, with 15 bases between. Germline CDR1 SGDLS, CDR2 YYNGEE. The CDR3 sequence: CASSPEAPETQYF. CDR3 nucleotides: TGTGCCAGCAGCCCCGAGGCCCCTGAAACCCAGTACTTC.